A single sample gave rise to the 27 T cell receptor beta chains below, sequenced in a study of shared clonotypes between healthy human individuals (dated by TCRdb to 2018 to 2020). Libraries were made using the immunoSEQ multiplex PCR assay. TCRdb re-hosts the immuneACCESS table, in-frame sequences only. Its copies lack some clones; in the studies checked, an unresolved V gene accounts for under half of them, and the cause for the rest is not known. The sample yields roughly 640,000 clones; roughly 70% were counted once. Roughly 1.7% of the sample rests with the top ten. Sequences were obtained from memory CD4+ T cells sorted from blood. Explained via the paper, the cell subset or site label denotes: CD45RA-negative fraction. All receptors come from a woman aged 25 to 39 in good health.

This chain connects TRBV2 to TRBJ2-4, with a possible D match to TRBD2 (6 bases). This CDR3 contains 15 residues. Trimming left V 6 bases short and J 3 bases short, with 15 bases between. Germline CDR1 is SNHLY and CDR2 is FYNNEI. CDR3: CASSREGAGKNIQYF. The CDR3 DNA follows: TGTGCCAGCAGCCGAGAGGGAGCGGGCAAAAACATTCAGTACTTC.

The chain carries TRBV15 and TRBJ2-2; D is unresolved. This CDR3 region has 18 residues. The V end was cut by 1 base, the J end by 2 bases, with 17 bases between. CDR1 LNHNV and CDR2 YYDKDF come from the germline V gene (reference sequence). CDR3 amino acids: CATSRGPSPGGNTGELFF. CDR3 sequence (DNA): TGTGCCACCAGCAGAGGTCCTTCGCCGGGTGGAAACACCGGGGAGCTGTTTTTT.

V usage is TRBV6-5 and J usage is TRBJ1-5, with D possibly TRBD1 on 5 matching bases. Per the germline V gene, CDR1 is MNHEY and CDR2 is SVGAGI. The V end was cut by 5 bases, the J end by 4 bases, with 9 bases between. The CDR3 runs 13 residues. CDR3 sequence reads: CASSTDRNQPQHF. The CDR3 region has the DNA TGTGCCAGCAGTACTGACAGAAATCAGCCCCAGCATTTT.

CDR3 residues: CASSLGGIGNQPQHF. CDR3 DNA: TGCGCCAGCAGCCTAGGGGGGATTGGCAATCAGCCCCAGCATTTT. The J gene is TRBJ1-5, the V gene TRBV5-1, with a possible D match to TRBD1 (6 bases). Germline CDR1 reads SGHRS; CDR2 reads YFSETQ. The CDR3 length is 15 residues. The V gene lost 4 bases and the J gene lost 2 bases, with 13 bases spanning the gap.

The J gene is TRBJ2-4, the V gene TRBV18, with D possibly matching TRBD1 (6 bases). Germline CDR1 is KGHSH and CDR2 is LQKENI. This CDR3 has 18 amino acids. V was clipped by 6 bases and J by 4 bases, with 25 bases between them. CDR3 DNA: TGTGCCAGCTCGTCCCAAGCCGCGCGCCAGGGGCTAAAAAACATTCAGTACTTC. Protein: CASSSQAARQGLKNIQYF.

This clone was counted a few times. V and J are TRBV7-2 and TRBJ2-7, with 16 bases aligning to TRBD2. J was trimmed by 2 bases and V by 5 bases; bases with no gene match: 9. Germline CDR1 and CDR2: SGHTA and FQGNSA. The CDR3 totals 18 residues. DNA of the CDR3: TGTGCCAGCAGCCTACACTTAGGGACTAGCGGGAGGGCCTACGAGCAGTACTTC. This gives the protein CASSLHLGTSGRAYEQYF.

The chain recombines TRBV20-1 with TRBJ2-7; 7 bases fit TRBD1. This CDR3 comprises 11 residues. The germline V gene has CDR1 DFQATT and CDR2 SNEGSKA (reference sequence). CDR3 sequence reads: CSYRGAYEQYF. The CDR3 DNA follows: TGCAGCTACAGGGGAGCCTACGAGCAGTACTTC.

To note about this clone: Other DNA variants within this sample encode the same CDR3. The chain has TRBV19 and TRBJ1-1; TRBD1 might be the D (5 bases). Germline CDR1 and CDR2: LNHDA and SQIVND (reference sequence). Between the trimmed V and J ends, which lost 6 bases and 1 base, there was a span of 9 bases. This CDR3 is 13 amino acids long. CDR3 nucleotides: TGTGCCAGTAGGGTCCAGGGGAACACTGAAGCTTTCTTT. It specifies CASRVQGNTEAFF.

This clone was found a few times. The rearrangement joins TRBV7-9 to TRBJ2-5, with D uncertain. The CDR3 is made up of 17 amino acids. Germline assignment: CDR1 SEHNR and CDR2 FQNEAQ (reference sequence). Trimming stripped 4 bases from V and 2 bases from J, with 20 bases between. The CDR3 DNA reads TGTGCCAGCAGCTCATTCCCCGGAAAGGGTAAACAAGAGACCCAGTACTTC. Translation: CASSSFPGKGKQETQYF.

V gene TRBV2 combines with J gene TRBJ2-7; D is unresolved. Germline CDR1 reads SNHLY; CDR2 reads FYNNEI. V shed 5 bases and J shed 6 bases, with 20 bases lying between them. CDR3 size: 15 residues. This CDR3 is CASSSRHIAAAEQYF. Written as DNA, the CDR3 is TGTGCCAGCAGTTCACGACATATCGCGGCGGCCGAGCAGTACTTC.

The CDR3 protein is CASSLRDPLEDTQYF. DNA of the CDR3: TGTGCCAGCAGCCTCCGGGACCCACTGGAAGATACGCAGTATTTT. The chain joins TRBV7-2 to TRBJ2-3; D may be TRBD1 or TRBD2 (5 bases each). This CDR3 comprises 15 residues. Trimming removed 5 bases from V and 5 bases from J, with 17 bases in between. Germline lookup yields CDR1 SGHTA and CDR2 FQGNSA. Based on the CDR3 plus reference TRBV7-2 and TRBJ2-3, the full variable domain is GAGVSQSPSNKVTEKGKDVELRCDPISGHTALYWYRQSLGQGLEFLIYFQGNSAPDKSGLPSDRFSAERTGGSVSTLTIQRTQQEDSAVYLCASSLRDPLEDTQYFGPGTRLTVL.

The rearrangement joins TRBV19 to TRBJ2-5, with a tentative D call TRBD1 (6 bases). The CDR3 contains 14 residues. The V gene's germline CDR1 is LNHDA and CDR2 SQIVND (reference sequence). The V end lost 6 bases, the J end lost 0 bases, and 11 bases lay between the germline ends. The CDR3 loop reads CASRDGQNQETQYF. The CDR3 DNA is TGTGCCAGTAGGGATGGACAGAACCAAGAGACCCAGTACTTC.

The chain has TRBV18 and TRBJ2-7; the match to TRBD1 covers 7 bases. Germline V gives CDR1 KGHSH, CDR2 LQKENI. The CDR3 runs 13 residues. With 4 bases clipped from V and 4 bases from J, the junction kept 4 bases outside the gene matches. The CDR3 bases are TGTGCCAGCTCACTAAAACAGGGGTACGAGCAGTACTTC. Translated, it gives CASSLKQGYEQYF.

V and J are TRBV28 and TRBJ2-5; 10 bases align to TRBD1. CDR3 length equals 16 residues. The trim removed 6 bases at V and 3 bases at J, leaving 10 bases unmatched. Germline V CDR1 and CDR2: MDHEN, SYDVKM. CDR3 protein: CASSPGTGAVEETQYF. CDR3 nucleotide sequence: TGTGCCAGCAGCCCTGGGACAGGGGCGGTCGAAGAGACCCAGTACTTC.

This chain uses TRBV5-4 with TRBJ2-2, with TRBD1 matching 8 bases. Germline-derived CDR1 and CDR2 are SGHNT and YYREEE (reference sequence). After removal of 0 bases from V and 4 bases from J, the junction contained 5 bases not matched to a gene. CDR3 length: 16 residues. The CDR3 nucleotides read TGTGCCAGCAGCTTGGGCAGGGGGCGTGTCACCGGGGAGCTGTTTTTT. Protein product: CASSLGRGRVTGELFF.

This chain links TRBV19 with TRBJ1-5; 9 bases map to TRBD1. J lost 6 bases, V lost 8 bases, and 8 bases had no gene match. Germline CDR1 reads LNHDA; CDR2 reads SQIVND (reference sequence). This CDR3 region has 14 residues. The DNA of the CDR3 is TGTGCCAGTCACGGACAGGGGACCCCTCAGCCCCAGCATTTT. Its protein is CASHGQGTPQPQHF.

This clone was seen more than once but under ten times. The chain is built from TRBV5-1 and TRBJ2-7, with 10 bases fitting TRBD2. CDR3 length: 16 amino acids. The ends lost 4 bases at V and 0 bases at J; junction bases unmatched: 7. Germline assignment: CDR1 SGHRS and CDR2 YFSETQ. The CDR3 sequence is CASSRETSGYSYEQYF. The CDR3 coding sequence is TGCGCCAGCAGCAGAGAGACTAGCGGGTACTCCTACGAGCAGTACTTC. The whole variable domain, filled in from reference TRBV5-1 and TRBJ2-7, reads KAGVTQTPRYLIKTRGQQVTLSCSPISGHRSVSWYQQTPGQGLQFLFEYFSETQRNKGNFPGRFSGRQFSNSRSEMNVSTLELGDSALYLCASSRETSGYSYEQYFGPGTRLTVT.

The genes are TRBV9 and TRBJ1-4; 10 nucleotides align to TRBD1. The CDR3 has 14 residues. J was trimmed by 11 bases and V by 0 bases; bases with no gene match: 4. Germline V CDR1 and CDR2: SGDLS, YYNGEE. The CDR3: CASSVGQGAGKLFF. As DNA, the CDR3 is TGTGCCAGCAGCGTAGGACAGGGGGCTGGGAAACTGTTTTTT. The full variable domain, with the rest looked up from reference TRBV9 and TRBJ1-4, is DSGVTQTPKHLITATGQRVTLRCSPRSGDLSVYWYQQSLDQGLQFLIQYYNGEERAKGNILERFSAQQFPDLHSELNLSSLELGDSALYFCASSVGQGAGKLFFGSGTQLSVL.

The chain uses TRBV7-9 and TRBJ1-2; D is undetermined. The CDR3 length is 14 residues. Germline assignment: CDR1 SEHNR and CDR2 FQNEAQ (reference sequence). The V end lost 1 base, the J end lost 1 base, and 7 bases lay between the germline ends. CDR3 protein: CASSLVGYNYGYTF. Here the CDR3 DNA reads TGTGCCAGCAGCTTAGTTGGGTATAACTATGGCTACACCTTC.

Ten or more counts support this clone. V and J are TRBV11-2 and TRBJ2-1, with a tentative D call TRBD1 (7 bases). The germline gives CDR1 SGHAT, CDR2 FQNNGV. This CDR3 is built from 15 residues. Trimming removed 4 bases at V and 10 bases at J, with 20 bases between. The CDR3 nucleotides read TGTGCCAGCAGCTCACCAGGGGGACTGACTAGGGAGCAGTTCTTC. Amino acid sequence: CASSSPGGLTREQFF.

The sample holds one count of this clone. The chain couples TRBV9 to TRBJ1-4, with D hard to call. The CDR3 covers 16 residues. Trimming shortened V by 4 bases and J by 3 bases, and 16 bases separated the two germline ends. The V gene's germline CDR1 is SGDLS and CDR2 YYNGEE. In nucleotides, the CDR3 is TGTGCCAGCAGCCCCAACCTTGACATACCTAATGAAAAACTGTTTTTT. Translating it yields CASSPNLDIPNEKLFF.

The chain couples TRBV5-1 to TRBJ2-2; TRBD2 agrees at 11 bases. From germline, CDR1 is SGHRS and CDR2 YFSETQ. With V trimmed by 4 bases and J by 5 bases, 4 bases remained unmatched. The CDR3 contains 15 residues. The CDR3 protein is CASSPASGRTGELFF. The CDR3 nucleotides read TGCGCCAGCAGCCCGGCTAGCGGGAGGACCGGGGAGCTGTTTTTT.

This sequence joins TRBV2 and TRBJ2-6; no clear D. Trimming pared 11 bases from V and 4 bases from J, leaving 15 bases between. CDR1 and CDR2 from the germline V gene are SNHLY and FYNNEI. The CDR3 length is 14 residues. The CDR3: CAALPYPGANVLTF. DNA of the CDR3: TGTGCCGCTTTACCCTATCCGGGGGCCAACGTCCTGACTTTC. Using reference TRBV2 and TRBJ2-6 for the parts outside the CDR3, the full variable domain is EPEVTQTPSHQVTQMGQEVILRCVPISNHLYFYWYRQILGQKVEFLVSFYNNEISEKSEIFDDQFSVERPDGSNFTLKIRSTKLEDSAMYFCAALPYPGANVLTFGAGSRLTVL.

This clone was recorded once. The V and J genes are TRBV28 and TRBJ2-3; D gene unclear. The CDR3 totals 14 residues. Between the trimmed V and J ends, which lost 6 bases and 1 base, there was a span of 11 bases. In germline, CDR1 is MDHEN, CDR2 SYDVKM. Here the CDR3 DNA reads TGTGCCAGCAGAGGGCCTGGGGGCACAGATACGCAGTATTTT. It specifies CASRGPGGTDTQYF. Complete variable domain (other parts from reference TRBV28 and TRBJ2-3): DVKVTQSSRYLVKRTGEKVFLECVQDMDHENMFWYRQDPGLGLRLIYFSYDVKMKEKGDIPEGYSVSREKKERFSLILESASTNQTSMYLCASRGPGGTDTQYFGPGTRLTVL.

This chain uses TRBV19 with TRBJ2-7; tentative D call: TRBD1 (5 bases). From germline, CDR1 is LNHDA and CDR2 SQIVND (reference sequence). The CDR3 sequence is 13 residues long. Trimming stripped 6 bases from V and 2 bases from J, with 11 bases between. The CDR3 DNA is TGTGCCAGTAGCCGTGCGGACACCTACGAGCAGTACTTC. Its translation is CASSRADTYEQYF.

DNA of the CDR3: TGTGCCAGCAGCTTAGCGTACGGGCTGACCGCGTCTGAAAAACTGTTTTTT. It specifies CASSLAYGLTASEKLFF. V and J are TRBV7-8 and TRBJ1-4, with unresolved D. CDR1 and CDR2 from the germline V gene are SGHVS and FQNEAQ. Trimming removed 0 bases at V and 7 bases at J, with 18 bases between. The CDR3 is 17 amino acids. Complete variable domain (other parts from reference TRBV7-8 and TRBJ1-4): GAGVSQSPRYKVAKRGQDVALRCDPISGHVSLFWYQQALGQGPEFLTYFQNEAQLDKSGLPSDRFFAERPEGSVSTLKIQRTQQEDSAVYLCASSLAYGLTASEKLFFGSGTQLSVL.

The chain uses TRBV11-1 and TRBJ2-1, with no clear D. The CDR3 contains 13 residues. The germline gives CDR1 SGHAT, CDR2 FQDESV (reference sequence). The V end lost 1 base, the J end lost 5 bases, and 6 bases lay between the germline ends. CDR3 nucleotide sequence: TGTGCCAGCAGCTTAGGGAGTAACAATGAGCAGTTCTTC. Its protein product is CASSLGSNNEQFF. Looking up the rest from reference TRBV11-1 and TRBJ2-1 gives the full variable domain: EAEVAQSPRYKITEKSQAVAFWCDPISGHATLYWYRQILGQGPELLVQFQDESVVDDSQLPKDRFSAERLKGVDSTLKIQPAELGDSAMYLCASSLGSNNEQFFGPGTRLTVL.